Shown below are 30 T cell receptor beta chains from a single sample sequenced in a study of blood T cell repertoires in COVID-19. The repertoire was sequenced with immunoSEQ multiplex PCR; TCRdb's copy has only in-frame clones and lacks some. This table has tens of thousands of clones, approximately 88% appearing once. The specimen sequenced was peripheral blood. Receptors originate from a human donor in a cohort sampled during active COVID-19.

The J gene is TRBJ2-4, the V gene TRBV15; possibly TRBD2 for D (7 bases). V dropped 0 bases and J dropped 7 bases, with 13 bases sitting between them. The CDR3 is 15 amino acids. In germline, CDR1 is LNHNV, CDR2 YYDKDF (reference sequence). The CDR3 DNA reads TGTGCCACCAGCAGAGATCGGGGGGCGATGAACATTCAGTACTTC. It specifies CATSRDRGAMNIQYF.

The table lists this clone with a few counts. This chain connects TRBV5-1 to TRBJ2-1; 11 bases line up with TRBD2. The CDR3 is 17 residues long. The V gene end was trimmed by 0 bases and the J gene end by 7 bases; junction bases not matched to a gene: 9. CDR1 is SGHRS, CDR2 YFSETQ, per germline. The CDR3 loop reads CASSLVSGGAAGNEQFF. The CDR3 DNA follows: TGCGCCAGCAGCTTGGTTAGCGGGGGGGCGGCTGGGAATGAGCAGTTCTTC. Full variable domain (remainder filled in from reference TRBV5-1 and TRBJ2-1): KAGVTQTPRYLIKTRGQQVTLSCSPISGHRSVSWYQQTPGQGLQFLFEYFSETQRNKGNFPGRFSGRQFSNSRSEMNVSTLELGDSALYLCASSLVSGGAAGNEQFFGPGTRLTVL.

The V gene is TRBV12-3 or TRBV12-4, the J gene TRBJ1-2; D might be TRBD1 (6 bases). The CDR3 extends over 13 amino acids. Trimming shortened V by 6 bases and J by 8 bases, and 16 bases separated the two germline ends. The CDR3 spells CASSPATGFGYTF. The CDR3 coding sequence is TGTGCCAGCAGCCCCGCAACAGGGTTCGGCTACACCTTC.

This chain links TRBV12-5 with TRBJ1-1, with D hard to call. The V end lost 5 bases, the J end lost 1 base, and 11 bases lay between the germline ends. CDR3 length equals 14 residues. Looked up from germline, CDR1 is LGHNT and CDR2 is FRNRAP. CDR3 sequence (DNA): TGTGCTAGTGGTGCCGGTGGAGCGAACACTGAAGCTTTCTTT. Translation: CASGAGGANTEAFF.

The chain combines TRBV11-3 with TRBJ2-3; D is undetermined. The CDR3 spans 14 residues. Germline V lookup: CDR1 SGHNT, CDR2 YENEEA. Trimming took 4 bases from V and 3 from J, leaving 11 bases between them. CDR3 DNA sequence: TGTGCCAGCAGCTCGACTGACGAAACAGATACGCAGTATTTT. Translating it yields CASSSTDETDTQYF.

V and J are TRBV19 and TRBJ2-2; a possible D gene is TRBD1 (6 bases). The V gene lost 6 bases and the J gene lost 1 base, with 9 bases spanning the gap. Germline assignment: CDR1 LNHDA and CDR2 SQIVND (reference sequence). The CDR3 spans 14 residues. CDR3 coding DNA: TGTGCCAGTAGACGGGACAAGAACACCGGGGAGCTGTTTTTT. Translating it yields CASRRDKNTGELFF.

The V and J genes are TRBV7-8 and TRBJ1-5; D is unresolved. Deletions cut 5 bases from V and 0 bases from J, with 29 bases between. The CDR3 is 21 amino acids. Germline V gene lookup returns CDR1 SGHVS and CDR2 FQNEAQ. CDR3 nucleotides: TGTGCCAGCAGCGCGTTGGCCGTGAATCCAGATCTAAACTATAGCAATCAGCCCCAGCATTTT. Its protein is CASSALAVNPDLNYSNQPQHF.

This rearrangement joins TRBV9 to TRBJ2-3; D remains ambiguous. The CDR3 runs to 14 residues. In germline, CDR1 is SGDLS, CDR2 YYNGEE. The ends were cut back, 4 bases at V and 5 bases at J, with 14 bases in the middle. The CDR3 nucleotides read TGTGCCAGCAGCCCTGGGCCTACGGTAGATACGCAGTATTTT. Its translation: CASSPGPTVDTQYF.

The rearrangement links TRBV7-2 to TRBJ2-7, with 16 positions matching TRBD2. Germline V gives CDR1 SGHTA, CDR2 FQGNSA. The CDR3 spans 16 residues. J was trimmed by 6 bases and V by 6 bases; bases with no gene match: 8. The CDR3 region is CASSAGTSGGAFEQYF. The CDR3 coding sequence is TGTGCCAGCAGTGCAGGGACTAGCGGGGGGGCCTTCGAGCAGTACTTC.

This chain links TRBV6-5 with TRBJ2-1; 9 nucleotides line up with TRBD1. The CDR3 spans 12 residues. V shed 8 bases, J shed 13 bases, and the junction held 9 bases outside the gene matches. The germline V gene has CDR1 MNHEY and CDR2 SVGAGI. CDR3 loop: CASRPGTGFQFF. The CDR3 coding sequence is TGTGCCAGCCGTCCCGGGACAGGGTTCCAGTTCTTC.

The rearrangement links TRBV19 to TRBJ1-2; D perhaps matches TRBD1 (5 bases). The CDR3 is 13 amino acids. V shed 5 bases and J shed 8 bases, with 15 bases lying between them. Germline V CDR1 and CDR2: LNHDA, SQIVND (reference sequence). For the CDR3, the DNA is TGTGCCAGTAGTCAAAACCCGGGGGTAGGCTACACCTTC. Encoded protein: CASSQNPGVGYTF. Looking up the rest from reference TRBV19 and TRBJ1-2 gives the full variable domain: DGGITQSPKYLFRKEGQNVTLSCEQNLNHDAMYWYRQDPGQGLRLIYYSQIVNDFQKGDIAEGYSVSREKKESFPLTVTSAQKNPTAFYLCASSQNPGVGYTFGSGTRLTVV.

The chain couples TRBV27 to TRBJ2-1, with D possibly matching TRBD2 (7 bases). This CDR3 is 14 amino acids long. The germline V gene has CDR1 MNHEY and CDR2 SMNVEV (reference sequence). V shed 7 bases and J shed 4 bases, with 14 bases lying between them. CDR3 DNA: TGTGCCAGCAAAACAGGGAGGGGTTACAATGAGCAGTTCTTC. This gives the protein CASKTGRGYNEQFF.

V gene TRBV7-9 combines with J gene TRBJ1-1; 9 bases fit TRBD1. Per the germline V gene, CDR1 is SEHNR and CDR2 is FQNEAQ (reference sequence). The trim removed 0 bases at V and 10 bases at J, leaving 12 bases unmatched. The CDR3 length is 16 residues. The CDR3 nucleotides are TGTGCCAGCAGCTTAGCCGGTAGAGGAGGACAGGGGAGAGCTTTCTTT. Translating it yields CASSLAGRGGQGRAFF.

CDR3 in amino acids: CASSPMTTGMFF. CDR3 sequence (DNA): TGTGCCAGCAGCCCAATGACGACAGGGATGTTTTTT. This chain links TRBV7-9 with TRBJ1-4, with 7 nucleotides matching TRBD1. After removal of 5 bases from V and 15 bases from J, the junction contained 9 bases not matched to a gene. The V gene's germline CDR1 is SEHNR and CDR2 FQNEAQ (reference sequence). The CDR3 has 12 amino acids.

This clone is a singleton in its sample. The rearrangement links TRBV7-6 to TRBJ2-2; TRBD2 aligns across 10 bases. The CDR3 runs 19 residues. CDR1 and CDR2 from the germline V gene are SGHVS and FNYEAQ. After removal of 6 bases from V and 0 bases from J, the junction contained 13 bases not matched to a gene. The CDR3 nucleotides are TGTGCCAGCAGGCGGTTCGGGACTAGCGCCACTTCGAACACCGGGGAGCTGTTTTTT. Its protein product is CASRRFGTSATSNTGELFF.

This chain links TRBV6-4 with TRBJ1-6, with 8 positions matching TRBD1. Germline V gene sequence: CDR1 MRHNA, CDR2 SNTAGT. The J segment lost 1 base and the V segment lost 5 bases, leaving 7 bases of the junction unmatched. The length of the CDR3 is 17 residues. Written as DNA, the CDR3 is TGTGCCAGCAGTCAGGGACAGGTCAGTTCCTATAATTCACCCCTCCACTTT. Its protein is CASSQGQVSSYNSPLHF.

The J gene is TRBJ2-3, the V gene TRBV7-2; no definite D call. CDR1 and CDR2 from the germline V gene are SGHTA and FQGNSA. The V gene lost 3 bases and the J gene lost 4 bases, with 17 bases spanning the gap. The CDR3 runs to 16 residues. The CDR3 region has the DNA TGTGCCAGCAGCTTTTCCGCGCCCGGCGGAGCAGATACGCAGTATTTT. Protein sequence: CASSFSAPGGADTQYF.

V and J are TRBV28 and TRBJ1-3; no reliable D call. Germline CDR1 is MDHEN and CDR2 is SYDVKM. V was trimmed by 7 bases and J by 3 bases, leaving 13 bases between them. The CDR3 spans 14 residues. The CDR3 DNA sequence: TGTGCCAGCACTGAATACAGTGATGGAAACACCATATATTTT. This gives the protein CASTEYSDGNTIYF.

V gene TRBV5-1 combines with J gene TRBJ2-3; D is undetermined. V lost 0 bases to trimming and J lost 4 bases, with 12 bases between them. The CDR3 is 15 amino acids. Per the germline V gene, CDR1 is SGHRS and CDR2 is YFSETQ. CDR3 region: CASSLGGPPPDTQYF. DNA for the CDR3: TGCGCCAGCAGCTTGGGCGGCCCGCCCCCAGATACGCAGTATTTT. The full variable domain, rest sourced from reference TRBV5-1 and TRBJ2-3, is KAGVTQTPRYLIKTRGQQVTLSCSPISGHRSVSWYQQTPGQGLQFLFEYFSETQRNKGNFPGRFSGRQFSNSRSEMNVSTLELGDSALYLCASSLGGPPPDTQYFGPGTRLTVL.

This clone was counted only a few times. V usage is TRBV5-4 and J usage is TRBJ2-7; 8 nucleotides align to TRBD1. The CDR3 sequence is 14 residues long. The V segment lost 4 bases and the J segment 3 bases; nucleotides outside the gene matches: 6. CDR1 and CDR2 (germline): SGHNT, YYREEE (reference sequence). This CDR3 is CASSTTGGSYEQYF. Written as DNA, the CDR3 is TGTGCCAGCAGCACAACAGGGGGGAGCTACGAGCAGTACTTC.

This chain uses TRBV10-3 with TRBJ2-3; 8 bases agree with TRBD2. The CDR3 is 14 residues long. The ends lost 6 bases at V and 1 base at J; junction bases unmatched: 3. CDR1 ENHRY and CDR2 SYGVKD come from the germline V gene. The CDR3 region has the DNA TGTGCCATCAGCCTGACTAGCGGCACAGATACGCAGTATTTT. Its protein is CAISLTSGTDTQYF.

This chain connects TRBV7-7 to TRBJ2-5, with 8 bases aligning to TRBD2. Trimming cost V 5 bases and J 4 bases; bases outside gene matches: 3. The CDR3 sequence is 13 residues long. Germline V gene lookup returns CDR1 SSHAT and CDR2 FNYEAQ (reference sequence). The CDR3 nucleotides read TGTGCCAGCAGCCCCGGGAGGGTAGAGACCCAGTACTTC. This sequence encodes CASSPGRVETQYF.

The V and J genes are TRBV6-2 or TRBV6-3 and TRBJ2-1, with D perhaps TRBD1 (5 bases). The CDR3 contains 17 residues. The V and J ends lost 0 bases and 2 bases respectively, with 14 bases between them. CDR1 MNHEY and CDR2 SVGEGT come from the germline V gene. CDR3 in amino acids: CASSYSRPGRPYNEQFF. CDR3 in DNA: TGTGCCAGCAGTTACTCTAGGCCAGGGCGGCCCTACAATGAGCAGTTCTTC.

V gene TRBV4-1 combines with J gene TRBJ1-4; 7 nucleotides match TRBD1. The CDR3 totals 16 residues. Germline V gives CDR1 MGHRA, CDR2 YSYEKL. The J segment lost 3 bases and the V segment lost 4 bases, leaving 8 bases of the junction unmatched. The CDR3 spells CASSPPNRGPNEKLFF. DNA for the CDR3: TGCGCCAGCAGCCCCCCTAACAGGGGACCTAATGAAAAACTGTTTTTT.

This chain uses TRBV7-2 with TRBJ1-6; D unresolved. With 8 bases removed from V and 9 bases from J, the gap between germline ends came to 20 bases. The CDR3 sequence is 15 residues long. Germline-derived CDR1 and CDR2 are SGHTA and FQGNSA. CDR3 loop: CASSPGSRYGSPLHF. Here the CDR3 DNA reads TGTGCCAGCTCCCCTGGGAGCAGGTATGGTTCACCCCTCCACTTT.

The chain carries TRBV19 and TRBJ1-3, with 7 bases identical to TRBD1. The V segment lost 5 bases and the J segment 1 base; nucleotides outside the gene matches: 14. CDR1 and CDR2 from the germline V gene are LNHDA and SQIVND (reference sequence). CDR3 length: 18 amino acids. The CDR3 region is CASSPTRQGVMSGNTIYF. CDR3 in DNA: TGTGCCAGTAGTCCGACTAGACAGGGAGTAATGTCTGGAAACACCATATATTTT.

The chain's CDR3 is CASSLRSADTQYF. DNA for the CDR3: TGTGCCAGCAGCCTACGAAGCGCTGATACGCAGTATTTT. V is TRBV3-1 (or the pseudogene TRBV3-2) and J is TRBJ2-3; D not resolved. This CDR3 comprises 13 residues. The V end lost 4 bases, the J end lost 6 bases, and 11 bases lay between the germline ends. Germline V lookup: CDR1 LGHDT, CDR2 YNNKEL (reference sequence).

This clone was recorded once. J is TRBJ2-3 and V is TRBV15; 8 nucleotides agree with TRBD1. CDR1 LNHNV and CDR2 YYDKDF come from the germline V gene (reference sequence). The junction had 4 bases not matched to a gene; V was cut back by 0 bases and J by 5 bases. The CDR3 loop spans 15 amino acids. Written as DNA, the CDR3 is TGTGCCACCAGCAGAGAGGACAGGGATGGAGATACGCAGTATTTT. This codes for CATSREDRDGDTQYF. Complete variable domain (other parts from reference TRBV15 and TRBJ2-3): DAMVIQNPRYQVTQFGKPVTLSCSQTLNHNVMYWYQQKSSQAPKLLFHYYDKDFNNEADTPDNFQSRRPNTSFCFLDIRSPGLGDTAMYLCATSREDRDGDTQYFGPGTRLTVL.

The rearrangement joins TRBV3-1 (or the pseudogene TRBV3-2) to TRBJ1-1; D not certain. Trimming left V 1 base short and J 1 base short, with 13 bases between. This CDR3 is built from 16 residues. Germline values: CDR1 LGHDT, CDR2 YNNKEL (reference sequence). The CDR3, as DNA: TGTGCCAGCAGCCAAGTTCTCCGGGGAGGGAACACTGAAGCTTTCTTT. As protein: CASSQVLRGGNTEAFF.

V and J are TRBV5-1 and TRBJ2-3; D unresolved. The germline gives CDR1 SGHRS, CDR2 YFSETQ. V was trimmed by 0 bases and J by 2 bases, leaving 7 bases between them. CDR3 length: 14 amino acids. CDR3 nucleotide sequence: TGCGCCAGCAGCTTGGCGCACTTCACAGATACGCAGTATTTT. It is translated as CASSLAHFTDTQYF.